In its sample, the clone carrying this T cell receptor beta chain was seen a few times. Its antigen is not known. TCRdb passed the 5' RACE reads through MiXCR, listing each CDR3 protein once. The table lists fewer than 400,000 distinct CDR3 sequences, about 17% of them singletons. The data were obtained in a study of T-cell memory formation after mild COVID-19. Overall study context: Clusters were largely donor specific. Study observations and caveats: The study detected some responding clones in pre-infection memory, suggesting cross-reactive memory joined. Mostly located in CM and EM were contracting CD4+ clones, with contracting CD8+ clones located in EMRA.

This CDR3 spans 13 amino acids. V was pared by 2 bases and J by 3 bases, with 4 bases between. Per the germline V gene, CDR1 is SGHTA and CDR2 is FQGNSA. This chain connects TRBV7-2 to TRBJ2-2; no firm D call. The sequence was obtained from a young man who had mild COVID-19 (a few samples of this study predate the infection). Cell type and time point are not known. The sample consisted of PBMCs or a T cell subset sorted from them (not recorded which). CDR3 coding DNA: TGTGCCAGCAGCTTAATACACACCGGGGAGCTGTTTTTT. It encodes CASSLIHTGELFF.